The present entry profiles one T cell receptor beta chain with its context. The sample belongs to a study of CD8 T cells in ankylosing spondylitis. Using its own MiXCR run on the 5' RACE reads, TCRdb lists one record per CDR3 protein. The sample includes around 130,000 distinct CDR3 sequences, 6.5% to 9% of them seen just once. V trimming: 7 bases; J trimming: 0 bases; junction bases outside the gene matches: 15. Per the germline V gene, CDR1 is SGHRS and CDR2 is YFSETQ. CDR3 size: 18 residues. This TCR was sampled from a male donor with ankylosing spondylitis or in good health (not recorded which). This chain uses TRBV5-1 with TRBJ2-5; TRBD1 matches 10 bases. Sequencing was done on a sample of blood, either unsorted or a sorted T cell fraction (not recorded which). The CDR3 DNA sequence: TGCGCCAGCTGTACCGGGACAGGGGCGAGGCGTAACCAAGAGACCCAGTACTTC. This gives the protein CASCTGTGARRNQETQYF.